This T cell receptor beta chain came from a study of cytomegalovirus exposure and HLA in healthy donors (dated by TCRdb to 2016 to 2017). With respect to the entire study: An earlier analysis of some 500 of the donors reported 250 to 350 Gb of sequence data and some 100 million unique TCR beta sequences from about 180 million T cells. An earlier analysis of 587 of the donors used high-throughput TCR beta sequencing to judge whether each TCR beta V gene segment behaved as functional or pseudogenic. A later genetic analysis took genome-wide SNP genotypes for about 55% of the roughly 670 donors and used that subset as a discovery cohort. To study patterns of TCR occurrence, a later analysis re-analyzed previously published TCR beta repertoires from several hundred donors and added high-resolution HLA genotyping. Every discovery cohort repertoire had been produced on one sequencing platform. The number of donors typed differed by locus, with about 629-640 for A, B, C, DRB1 and DQB1, around 560 for DQA1, under 610 for DPA1, and approximately 470 for DPB1. Along with the roughly 670-subject first cohort, a separate validation cohort of over a hundred different subjects was used. To predict cytomegalovirus infection status, the study brought together high-throughput TCR immunosequencing, statistical association of individual TCRs with disease status, and machine learning. An early release that covered more than 550 HLA-typed donors contained 250 to 350 gigabases of sequencing data and 75 million to 100 million unique TCR sequences. Class I and class II HLA loci were covered by the typing at four-digit resolution. Of the roughly 400 genotyped donors, around 81% fell in the genetic ancestry cluster associated with self-reported Caucasian donors. Donor age, sex, ethnicity and CMV serostatus were compiled together with the repertoire data. In the later analysis, no new phenotypic data were used to find candidate immune exposures; instead, reliance was placed on TCR beta sequences and their occurrence across donors. About five DR-DQ haplotypes were treated as single units for association and clustering because of strong linkage in the cohort. On average, roughly 250,000 unique TCR beta nucleotide sequences were sequenced per donor among about 400 genotyped donors of the cohort, with 15% to 20% of those sequences being non-productive. The study was designed to test whether signatures of past pathogen exposure could be identified by cataloging public T cell receptors. The study used immunosequencing to profile the T cell repertoires of approximately 650 subjects and linked those repertoires to cytomegalovirus serostatus.

Remarks on this clone: Its cognate antigen has yet to be identified. No base quality information exists; no much larger clone differs at one position.

The CDR3 has 19 amino acids, counting the end cysteine and phenylalanine. Only the CDR3 portion is preserved as DNA: 57 bases, with reading frame beginning at the first base. The germline V end is reduced by 2 bases and the J end by 8 bases; junction bases left unmatched: 19. The germline V gene (reference sequence) supplies CDR1 LNHNV and CDR2 YYDKDF. The cohort was made up of about 610 healthy bone marrow donors. At the time of sampling, all cohort members were nominally healthy, though unrecorded immune exposures were likely present. The donor was CMV seronegative and belonged to the group of roughly 330 seronegative cohort members. Each donor provided a peripheral blood sample, and peripheral blood mononuclear cells were used for TCR beta sequencing. Genomic DNA extraction from the blood cell samples was performed with the Qiagen DNeasy Blood Extraction Kit. Findings and caveats that apply to the study as a whole: In a later analysis, HLA-associated TCR beta chains were found to be more clonally expanded and to have lower generation probabilities than equally common non-associated chains. The classifier was reported to diagnose cytomegalovirus status with high specificity and sensitivity in both the original and validation cohorts. Most TCR sequences were seen in very few donors, while some public TCRs were found in many individuals. A later analysis found that most CMV-associated TCR beta chains appeared HLA-restricted, with HLA associations seemingly driven largely by CMV exposure. The 87-base-pair reads could not distinguish some IMGT-functional V segments, including TRBV6-2 and TRBV6-3, so those segments were excluded. V-gene and J-gene trimming of TCR beta chains was associated with a missense DCLRE1C variant in a later genetic analysis, and the association was replicated in an independent cohort. Because HLA typing was missing for some donors at each locus, association tests included only the typed subset. Presence/absence analyses assumed roughly uniform sequencing depth across donors, an assumption that may not hold. The earlier analysis of 587 of the donors excluded some 15 rarely observed V segments, including chromosome 9 orphons, because counts were too low. When HLA alleles, especially DR and DQ, strongly co-occurred, attributing TCR associations to individual alleles was difficult. A further reported finding was that TCR beta sequences accurately predicted the HLA-A and HLA-B alleles for most subjects in the first cohort. Three of the identified cytomegalovirus-associated TCR beta chains were confirmed in vitro to be specific for cytomegalovirus antigens. Compared with the roughly 670-donor mean, donors in an Asian-associated ancestry cluster had fewer N-insertions in productive TCRs, according to a later genetic analysis. It was suggested by the authors that the approach could potentially be generalized to other disease states and immunological phenotypes. Only TCR beta chains were sequenced in this cohort, and the absence of alpha or paired-chain data limited detectable features. Correlated functional status among segregating V segments might reflect linkage disequilibrium, but an unknown experimental factor could not be ruled out. An earlier analysis of roughly 570 of the donors showed that most TCR beta V segments appeared in productive rearrangements either about 87% or about 30% of the time, which broadly matched IMGT annotations. The sequencing pipeline was judged likely to have produced a cluster of highly shared sequence variants as a technical artifact. According to a later analysis, TCR association rates differed among HLA loci, with DRB1 alleles showing the most associated TCRs and HLA-C alleles showing the fewest. In a later analysis, several top co-occurrence clusters were reported to appear linked to parvovirus B19, influenza, CMV and Epstein-Barr virus. A total of roughly 160 TCR beta chains were listed by the study as associated with cytomegalovirus. CMV serostatus was the only immune exposure information available for the cohort. A later analysis associated 15,000 to 20,000 TCR beta sequences with specific HLA alleles at a false discovery rate of 0.05.

Libraries were prepared through the immunoSEQ multiplex PCR assay. For the multiplex PCR, a mixture combining 60 forward primers for TCR Vbeta segments and 13 reverse primers for TCR Jbeta segments was used. A multiplex PCR assay on genomic DNA amplified the CDR3 region of rearranged TCR beta genes. Amplified TCR beta libraries were sequenced as 87-base-pair reads on the Illumina HiSeq System. Per the authors' processing: Across the 500 to 750 repertoires, a later analysis counted tens of millions of unique TCR beta chains, approximately 12 million of which were shared by at least two donors. A nearest-neighbor algorithm error-corrected the raw reads and collapsed the reads into unique sequences, merging closely related sequences to remove PCR and sequencing errors. CDR3 sequences were aligned to IMGT reference sequences to assign V, D and J gene segments. For a sequence to be retained, a match of at least six nucleotides to both a V gene segment and a J gene segment was required. A rearrangement counted as productive if the CDR3 had no stop codons and remained in frame with V and J, and every other rearrangement counted as non-productive. CDR3 was defined according to IMGT convention as the region running from the second conserved V-encoded cysteine to the conserved J-encoded phenylalanine. The earlier analysis of fewer than 700 of the donors excluded sequences that lacked an unambiguous match to a single V gene segment. An earlier analysis of a few hundred of the donors called V segments functional above 56.7% productive rearrangements and segregating when the between-donor standard deviation exceeded 5%. A statistical classification framework was built for diagnosing cytomegalovirus status from the catalog of TCR beta chain sequences. V and J gene assignment, in a later analysis, came from comparing TCR nucleotide sequences with IMGT/GENE-DB human TR gene sequences. A later analysis assigned CDR3 sequences and most-parsimonious VDJ recombination scenarios with the TCRdist pipeline. In a later analysis, each TCR beta chain was defined by its CDR3 amino acid sequence together with its V-gene family, and reads without a unique V-gene family were excluded. As a way to deal with suspected cross-contamination and a sequencing artifact, a later analysis dropped approximately 570 nucleotide sequences that were highly shared and had low generation probability. In a later analysis, a clonal expansion index for each public chain was calculated from normalized within-repertoire ranks of inferred template counts. A later analysis computed generation probabilities with a VDJ recombination model fitted to out-of-frame rearrangements, and checked the results against IGoR. Hypergeometric tests were used in a later analysis to score TCR-TCR, TCR-HLA and TCR-CMV co-occurrence, with a repertoire-size bias correction applied to the TCR pairs. False discovery rates were estimated in a later analysis by permuting HLA or CMV assignments 20 times. A later analysis grouped co-occurring TCRs with DBSCAN, adding TCRdist sequence similarity when clustering within HLA-allele-positive subsets. Co-occurrence clustering excluded repertoires with fewer than 30,000 or more than 120,000 public chains, plus five with anomalous nucleotide sharing. Held by TCRdb, this immuneACCESS table contains in-frame sequences only and omits some clones. Under half of the omission traces to an unresolved V gene where checked; the cause of the rest is unknown. That table supplies the V and J calls and clone size; D and trimming were determined from the DNA. The sample table shows about 200,000 clones, and around 76% are seen once. The ten largest account for about 1.9% of the sample.

The sequenced sample was PBMCs. The receptor chain draws on TRBV15 and TRBJ2-1, with 9 bases in between that match TRBD2. The source is a young man in good health and CMV-seronegative. The CDR3 protein is CATSRPTINAGGRRDEQFF. In nucleotide form, the sequence is TGTGCCACCAGCAGACCCACGATCAACGCGGGAGGGAGACGCGATGAGCAGTTCTTC.